The clone carrying this T cell receptor beta chain showed up just once. The antigen is unknown. This sample was included in a study of cytomegalovirus exposure and HLA in healthy donors. It was with 60 Vbeta and 13 Jbeta primers that the PCR ran. Assay: immunoSEQ multiplex PCR; the TCRdb copy retains only in-frame clones and omits some. This sample yields some 130,000 clones, of which more than 60% are seen a single time; over 8% belongs to the top ten. Broader study findings: In a later analysis, TCR beta V- and J-gene trimming showed a link to a missense DCLRE1C variant. Accurate prediction of most subjects' HLA-A and HLA-B alleles from TCR beta sequences was reported.

From germline, CDR1 is MNHNY and CDR2 SVGAGI (reference sequence). The V end was cut by 8 bases, the J end by 0 bases, with 17 bases between. The CDR3 extends over 15 amino acids. The chain is built from TRBV6-6 and TRBJ2-7; tentatively, D is TRBD1 (6 bases). The source of this sequence is a man aged 35 to 55 in good health and CMV-seropositive. Sequencing used PBMCs. The CDR3: CASGLPAGDSYEQYF. Here the CDR3 DNA reads TGTGCCAGCGGATTACCCGCAGGGGACTCCTACGAGCAGTACTTC.